A single TCR beta chain is shown here with its context. Its antigen is unknown. This specimen belongs to a study of T cell responses to AZD1222 COVID-19 vaccine. Study outcomes and limitations: Repertoires were sampled only after the peak T cell response. Dominant CD4 TCR responses targeted spike regions 160-218 and 743-854. Just a handful of AZD1222 recipients were seropositive at baseline. Clonal diversity may have been underestimated in mostly white British donors.

Some clones are missing from TCRdb's copy, which holds only in-frame ones; the method was immunoSEQ multiplex PCR. Among tens of thousands of clones listed, 86% were seen once. This CDR3 is built from 15 residues. V was pared by 4 bases and J by 6 bases, with 16 bases between. Germline-derived CDR1 and CDR2 are MDHEN and SYDVKM. This sample comprised peripheral blood, obtained 28 days after the second AZD1222 dose. The source is an adult who received the AZD1222 COVID-19 vaccine. This chain connects TRBV28 to TRBJ1-5; TRBD1 is a possible D gene (6 bases). The CDR3 coding sequence is TGTGCCAGCAGTTCCCAACAGGGTGGGGGTCAGCCCCAGCATTTT. This encodes CASSSQQGGGQPQHF.